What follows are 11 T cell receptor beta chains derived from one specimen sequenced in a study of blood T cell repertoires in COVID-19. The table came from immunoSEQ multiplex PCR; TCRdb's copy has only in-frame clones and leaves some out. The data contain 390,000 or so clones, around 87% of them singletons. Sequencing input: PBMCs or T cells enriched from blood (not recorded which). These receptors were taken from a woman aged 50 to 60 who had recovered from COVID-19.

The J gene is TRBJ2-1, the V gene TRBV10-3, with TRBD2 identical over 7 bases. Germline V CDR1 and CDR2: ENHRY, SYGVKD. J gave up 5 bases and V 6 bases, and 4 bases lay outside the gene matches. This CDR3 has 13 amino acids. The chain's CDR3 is CAISLGGDNEQFF. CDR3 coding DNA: TGTGCCATCAGCCTTGGGGGGGACAATGAGCAGTTCTTC.

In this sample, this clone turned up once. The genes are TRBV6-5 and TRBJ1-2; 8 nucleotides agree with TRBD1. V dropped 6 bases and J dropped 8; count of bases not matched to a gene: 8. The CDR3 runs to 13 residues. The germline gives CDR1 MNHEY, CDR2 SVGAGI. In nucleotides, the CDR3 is TGTGCCAGCAGCCGTGGACAGGGCAAGGGCTACACCTTC. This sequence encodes CASSRGQGKGYTF.

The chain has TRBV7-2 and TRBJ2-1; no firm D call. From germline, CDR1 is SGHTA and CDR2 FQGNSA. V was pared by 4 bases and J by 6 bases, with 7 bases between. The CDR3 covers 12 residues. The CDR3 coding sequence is TGTGCCAGCAGCTCCCCGAGCAATGAGCAGTTCTTC. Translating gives CASSSPSNEQFF.

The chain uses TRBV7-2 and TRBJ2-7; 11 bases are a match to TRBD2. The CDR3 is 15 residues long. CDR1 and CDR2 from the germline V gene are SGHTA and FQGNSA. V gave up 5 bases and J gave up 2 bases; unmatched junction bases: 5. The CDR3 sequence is CASSSSGGDTYEQYF. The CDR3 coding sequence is TGTGCCAGCAGCAGTAGCGGGGGGGATACCTACGAGCAGTACTTC. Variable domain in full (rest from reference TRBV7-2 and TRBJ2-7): GAGVSQSPSNKVTEKGKDVELRCDPISGHTALYWYRQSLGQGLEFLIYFQGNSAPDKSGLPSDRFSAERTGGSVSTLTIQRTQQEDSAVYLCASSSSGGDTYEQYFGPGTRLTVT.

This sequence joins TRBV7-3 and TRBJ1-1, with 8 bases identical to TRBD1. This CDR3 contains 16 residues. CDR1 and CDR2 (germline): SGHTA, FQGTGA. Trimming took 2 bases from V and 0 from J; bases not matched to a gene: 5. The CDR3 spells CASSLARQGLNTEAFF. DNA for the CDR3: TGTGCCAGCAGCTTAGCCAGACAGGGGCTGAACACTGAAGCTTTCTTT.

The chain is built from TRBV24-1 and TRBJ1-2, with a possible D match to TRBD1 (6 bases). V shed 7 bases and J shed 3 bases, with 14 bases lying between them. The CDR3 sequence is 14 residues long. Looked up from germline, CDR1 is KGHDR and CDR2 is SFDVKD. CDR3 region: CATSSPGVDYGYTF. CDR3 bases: TGTGCCACCAGCTCCCCAGGGGTCGACTATGGCTACACCTTC.

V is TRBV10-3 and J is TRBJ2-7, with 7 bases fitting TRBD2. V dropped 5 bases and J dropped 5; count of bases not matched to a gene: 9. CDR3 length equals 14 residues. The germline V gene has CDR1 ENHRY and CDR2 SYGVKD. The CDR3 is CAISIEGRGHEQYF. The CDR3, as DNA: TGTGCCATCAGTATTGAGGGGAGGGGTCACGAGCAGTACTTC.

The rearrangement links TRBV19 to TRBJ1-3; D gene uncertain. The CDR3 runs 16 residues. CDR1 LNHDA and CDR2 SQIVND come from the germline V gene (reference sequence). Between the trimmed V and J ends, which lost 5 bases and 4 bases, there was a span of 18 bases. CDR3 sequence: CASSARTPSAGNTIYF. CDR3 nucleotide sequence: TGTGCCAGTAGTGCGAGAACCCCTAGCGCGGGAAACACCATATATTTT.

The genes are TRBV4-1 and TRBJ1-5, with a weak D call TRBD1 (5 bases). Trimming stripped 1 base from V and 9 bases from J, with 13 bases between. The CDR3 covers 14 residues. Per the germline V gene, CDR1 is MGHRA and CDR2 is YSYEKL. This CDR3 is CASSQVMQGMPQHF. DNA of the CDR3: TGCGCCAGCAGCCAAGTAATGCAGGGCATGCCCCAGCATTTT.

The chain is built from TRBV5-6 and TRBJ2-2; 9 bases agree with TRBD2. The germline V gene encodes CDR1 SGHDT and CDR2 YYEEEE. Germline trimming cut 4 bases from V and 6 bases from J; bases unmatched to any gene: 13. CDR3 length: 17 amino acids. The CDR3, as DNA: TGTGCCAGCAGCACTCAGGCGGGGGGGTTTGTGGCCGGGGAGCTGTTTTTT. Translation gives CASSTQAGGFVAGELFF.

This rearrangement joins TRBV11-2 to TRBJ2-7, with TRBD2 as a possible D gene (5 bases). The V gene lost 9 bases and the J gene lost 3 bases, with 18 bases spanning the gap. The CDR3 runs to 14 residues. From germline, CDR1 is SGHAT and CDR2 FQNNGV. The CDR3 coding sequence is TGTGCCAGTACGGGCCGGGGAATTAGCTACGAGCAGTACTTC. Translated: CASTGRGISYEQYF.